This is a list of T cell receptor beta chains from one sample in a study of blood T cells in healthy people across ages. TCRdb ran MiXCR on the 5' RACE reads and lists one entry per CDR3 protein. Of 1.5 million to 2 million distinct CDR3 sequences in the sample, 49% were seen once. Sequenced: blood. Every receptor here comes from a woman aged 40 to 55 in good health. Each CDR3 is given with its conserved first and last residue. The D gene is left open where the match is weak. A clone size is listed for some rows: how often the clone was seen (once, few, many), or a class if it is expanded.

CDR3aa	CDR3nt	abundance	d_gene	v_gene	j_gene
CASSSIAGGRSEQFF	TGTGCCAGCAGTTCCATAGCGGGGGGGCGTAGTGAGCAGTTCTTC	NA	TRBD2	TRBV27	TRBJ2-1
CASSLITGANEKLFF	TGCGCCAGCAGCTTGATAACCGGGGCTAATGAAAAACTGTTTTTT	once	NA	TRBV5-1	TRBJ1-4
CASSYDRGLIQETQYF	TGTGCCAGCAGTTACGACAGGGGGCTCATCCAAGAGACCCAGTACTTC	once	TRBD1	TRBV6-5	TRBJ2-5
CASSPLGTLSASYEQYF	TGTGCCAGCTCACCACTTGGGACCCTTTCTGCTTCCTACGAGCAGTACTTC	NA	NA	TRBV18	TRBJ2-7
CASSLIGGEGNEKLFF	TGTGCCAGCAGCTTAATAGGGGGAGAGGGTAATGAAAAACTGTTTTTT	few	NA	TRBV7-2	TRBJ1-4
CASSLTFTTDTQYF	TGTGCCAGCAGTTTGACTTTTACTACAGATACGCAGTATTTT	NA	NA	TRBV6-2/TRBV6-3	TRBJ2-3
CASSQVGGNQPQHF	TGTGCCAGCAGCCAAGTAGGGGGAAATCAGCCCCAGCATTTT	NA	NA	TRBV3-1	TRBJ1-5
CASTSGQPYNEQFF	TGTGCCAGCACCTCCGGACAACCCTACAATGAGCAGTTCTTC	few	NA	TRBV7-9	TRBJ2-1
CSAHDRGKNIQYF	TGCAGCGCTCACGACCGGGGGAAAAACATTCAGTACTTC	NA	NA	TRBV20-1	TRBJ2-4
CASSQGLGTVTHNEQFF	TGTGCCAGCAGCCAAGGTCTCGGGACAGTCACTCACAATGAGCAGTTCTTC	NA	TRBD1	TRBV14	TRBJ2-1
CASSPRAPYNEQFF	TGTGCCAGCAGCCCTCGGGCGCCTTACAATGAGCAGTTCTTC	few	NA	TRBV6-6	TRBJ2-1
CASSFRAGKGIQYF	TGTGCCAGCAGTTTCCGTGCAGGGAAGGGCATTCAGTACTTC	few	NA	TRBV12-3/TRBV12-4	TRBJ2-4
CASSEPGQVSYEQYF	TGTGCCAGCAGTGAACCGGGACAGGTTAGTTACGAGCAGTACTTC	NA	TRBD1	TRBV6-1	TRBJ2-7
CATRGGPKWDTQYF	TGTGCCACTAGGGGGGGACCCAAATGGGATACGCAGTATTTT	NA	NA	TRBV2	TRBJ2-3
CASSYGGIEETQYF	TGTGCCAGCAGTTACGGAGGGATAGAAGAGACCCAGTACTTC	NA	NA	TRBV6-2/TRBV6-3	TRBJ2-5
CASLRGGTGELFF	TGTGCCAGCTTGAGAGGGGGAACCGGGGAGCTGTTTTTT	once	NA	TRBV7-2	TRBJ2-2
CASSQEVSSQETQYF	TGCGCCAGCAGCCAAGAGGTTTCATCTCAAGAGACCCAGTACTTC	NA	NA	TRBV4-1	TRBJ2-5
CASRTRGRGVYNEQFF	TGTGCCAGCCGAACACGCGGGAGGGGGGTCTACAATGAGCAGTTCTTC	few	TRBD2	TRBV6-5	TRBJ2-1
CASSQNLGQGAGETQYF	TGTGCCAGCAGCCAAAACTTAGGACAAGGAGCCGGCGAGACCCAGTACTTC	NA	NA	TRBV9	TRBJ2-5
CASSLAVSGGYNEQFF	TGTGCCAGCAGCTTAGCAGTTAGCGGGGGCTACAATGAGCAGTTCTTC	NA	TRBD2	TRBV7-9	TRBJ2-1
CASSFGGAHYGYTF	TGTGCCAGCAGCTTCGGGGGAGCCCACTATGGCTACACCTTC	many	NA	TRBV11-2	TRBJ1-2
CASRRILAGSQETQYF	TGTGCCAGCAGGAGGATTCTAGCGGGGAGCCAAGAGACCCAGTACTTC	NA	TRBD2	TRBV6-6	TRBJ2-5
CASSVTAINQPQHF	TGTGCCAGCAGTGTGACGGCTATAAATCAGCCCCAGCATTTT	few	NA	TRBV6-2/TRBV6-3	TRBJ1-5
CASNLGGDGYTF	TGTGCCAGCAACCTCGGGGGGGATGGCTACACCTTC	NA	NA	TRBV28	TRBJ1-2
CASSLYRLDRVYGYTF	TGTGCCAGCAGCTTGTATCGATTGGACAGGGTCTATGGCTACACCTTC	NA	TRBD1	TRBV5-6	TRBJ1-2
CASSPSDSRNTEAFF	TGCGCCAGCAGCCCCTCGGACAGTCGGAACACTGAAGCTTTCTTT	NA	NA	TRBV4-1	TRBJ1-1
CASSQTMTGVKNIQYF	TGCGCCAGCAGCCAAACGATGACAGGGGTAAAAAACATTCAGTACTTC	NA	TRBD1	TRBV4-3	TRBJ2-4
CASSFAARAENEQFF	TGCGCCAGCAGCTTCGCAGCACGGGCAGAAAATGAGCAGTTCTTC	NA	NA	TRBV5-1	TRBJ2-1
CSAIWSTGVGYTF	TGCAGTGCTATTTGGTCTACAGGAGTAGGCTACACCTTC	NA	NA	TRBV20-1	TRBJ1-2
CASTARDYEQYF	TGTGCCAGCACGGCAAGGGATTACGAGCAGTACTTC	few	NA	TRBV28	TRBJ2-7
CASSQGSETGVYGYTF	TGTGCCAGCAGCCAAGGTAGTGAGACAGGGGTCTATGGCTACACCTTC	NA	TRBD1	TRBV4-2	TRBJ1-2
CASTQGVGYTF	TGTGCCAGCACTCAGGGGGTCGGCTACACCTTC	few	TRBD1	TRBV12-3/TRBV12-4	TRBJ1-2
CASSTNRDRVVNGYTF	TGTGCCAGCAGCACAAACCGGGACAGGGTAGTGAATGGCTACACCTTC	NA	TRBD1	TRBV9	TRBJ1-2
CASSYGTGRQETQYF	TGTGCCAGCAGTTATGGAACAGGGCGGCAAGAGACCCAGTACTTC	NA	NA	TRBV6-2/TRBV6-3	TRBJ2-5
CASSYSRASGGAGYNEQFF	TGTGCCAGCAGTTACTCCCGGGCTAGCGGGGGGGCTGGGTACAATGAGCAGTTCTTC	NA	TRBD2	TRBV6-2/TRBV6-3	TRBJ2-1
CSASVRDRNQPQHF	TGCAGTGCTAGTGTCCGGGACAGGAACCAGCCCCAGCATTTT	NA	TRBD1	TRBV20-1	TRBJ1-5
CASRGSGGPTPAPDTQYF	TGTGCCAGCAGGGGTAGCGGGGGCCCCACGCCCGCTCCAGATACGCAGTATTTT	NA	TRBD2	TRBV7-9	TRBJ2-3